This T cell receptor beta chain comes out of a study of blood T cell repertoires in COVID-19. Study-wide context: Samples of COVID-19 (acute and convalescent) were obtained from the United States, Italy and Spain. PBMCs, B-cell-depleted T cells, or T cells provided the cDNA or gDNA that made up the material.

CDR3 length equals 13 residues. The V and J ends lost 5 bases and 4 bases respectively, with 9 bases between them. CDR1 is MGHDK and CDR2 is SYGVNS in the germline V gene. Clones were read by immunoSEQ multiplex PCR, and TCRdb kept only the in-frame ones, dropping some. Of 100,000 to 150,000 clones listed, about 84% were seen once; the top ten hold approximately 5%. Material: peripheral blood. This TCR was recovered from a human donor in a cohort sampled during active COVID-19. This sequence joins TRBV25-1 and TRBJ1-3, with D perhaps matching TRBD1 (6 bases). The DNA for the CDR3 is TGTGCCAGCAGTTTACAGGGCGGAAACACCATATATTTT. This sequence encodes CASSLQGGNTIYF.